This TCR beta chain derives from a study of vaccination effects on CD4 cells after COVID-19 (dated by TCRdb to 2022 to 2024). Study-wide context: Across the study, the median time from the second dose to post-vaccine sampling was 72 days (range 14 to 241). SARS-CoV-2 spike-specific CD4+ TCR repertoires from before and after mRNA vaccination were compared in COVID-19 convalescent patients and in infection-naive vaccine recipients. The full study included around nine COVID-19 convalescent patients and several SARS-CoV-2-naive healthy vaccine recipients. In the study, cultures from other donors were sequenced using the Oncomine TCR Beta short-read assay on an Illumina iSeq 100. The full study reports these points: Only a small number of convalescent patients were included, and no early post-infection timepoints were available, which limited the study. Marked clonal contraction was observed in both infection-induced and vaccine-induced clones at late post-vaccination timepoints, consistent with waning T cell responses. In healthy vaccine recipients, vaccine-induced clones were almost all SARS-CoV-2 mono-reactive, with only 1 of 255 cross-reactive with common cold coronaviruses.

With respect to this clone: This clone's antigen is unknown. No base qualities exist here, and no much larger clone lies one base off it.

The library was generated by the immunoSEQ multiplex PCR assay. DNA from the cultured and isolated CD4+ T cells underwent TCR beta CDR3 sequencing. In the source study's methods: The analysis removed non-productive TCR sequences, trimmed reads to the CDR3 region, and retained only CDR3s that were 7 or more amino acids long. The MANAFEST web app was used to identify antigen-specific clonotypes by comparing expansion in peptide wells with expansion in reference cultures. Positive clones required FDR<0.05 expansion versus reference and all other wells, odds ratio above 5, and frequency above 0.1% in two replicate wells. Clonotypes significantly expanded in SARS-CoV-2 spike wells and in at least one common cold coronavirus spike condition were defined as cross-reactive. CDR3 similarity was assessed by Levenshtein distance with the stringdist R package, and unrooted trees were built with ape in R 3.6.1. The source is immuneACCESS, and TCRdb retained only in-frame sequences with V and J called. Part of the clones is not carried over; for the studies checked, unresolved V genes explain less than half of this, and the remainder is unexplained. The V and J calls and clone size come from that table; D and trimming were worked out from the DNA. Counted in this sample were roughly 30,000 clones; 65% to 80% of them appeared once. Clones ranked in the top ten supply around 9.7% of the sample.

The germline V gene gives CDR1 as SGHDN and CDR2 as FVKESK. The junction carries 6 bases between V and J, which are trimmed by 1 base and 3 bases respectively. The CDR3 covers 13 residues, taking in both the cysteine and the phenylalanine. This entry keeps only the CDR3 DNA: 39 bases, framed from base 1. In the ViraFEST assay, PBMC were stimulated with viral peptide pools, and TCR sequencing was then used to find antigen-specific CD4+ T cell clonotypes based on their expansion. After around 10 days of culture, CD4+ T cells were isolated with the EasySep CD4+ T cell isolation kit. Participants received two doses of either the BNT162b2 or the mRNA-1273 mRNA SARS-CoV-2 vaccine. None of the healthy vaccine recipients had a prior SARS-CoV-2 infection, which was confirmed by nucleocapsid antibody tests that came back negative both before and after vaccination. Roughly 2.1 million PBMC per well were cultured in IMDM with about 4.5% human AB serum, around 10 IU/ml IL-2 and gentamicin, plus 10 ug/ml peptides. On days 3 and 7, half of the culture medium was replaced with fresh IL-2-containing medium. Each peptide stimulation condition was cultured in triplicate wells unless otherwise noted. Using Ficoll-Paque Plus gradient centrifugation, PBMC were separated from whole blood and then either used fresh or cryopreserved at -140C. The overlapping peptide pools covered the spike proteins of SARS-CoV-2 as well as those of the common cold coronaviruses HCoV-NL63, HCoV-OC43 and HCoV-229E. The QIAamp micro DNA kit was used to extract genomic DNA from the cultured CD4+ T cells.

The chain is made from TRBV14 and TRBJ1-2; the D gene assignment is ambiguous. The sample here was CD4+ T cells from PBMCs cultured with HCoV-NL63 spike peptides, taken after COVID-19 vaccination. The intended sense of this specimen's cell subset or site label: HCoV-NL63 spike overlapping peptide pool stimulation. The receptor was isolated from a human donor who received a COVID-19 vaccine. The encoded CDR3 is CASSQGRYYGYTF. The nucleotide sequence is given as TGTGCCAGCAGCCAAGGACGGTACTATGGCTACACCTTC. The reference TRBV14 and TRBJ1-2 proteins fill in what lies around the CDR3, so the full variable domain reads EAGVTQFPSHSVIEKGQTVTLRCDPISGHDNLYWYRRVMGKEIKFLLHFVKESKQDESGMPNNRFLAERTGGTYSTLKVQPAELEDSGVYFCASSQGRYYGYTFGSGTRLTVV.